This entry features one T cell receptor beta chain sequence. This table comes from immunoSEQ multiplex PCR, and its TCRdb copy is limited to in-frame clones, with some not included. The sample yields hundreds of thousands of clones, around 96% seen once. This sample is drawn from a study of shared clonotypes between healthy human individuals. Naive CD8 cells comprised CD45RO-negative, CCR7-positively selected cells, excluding terminally differentiated effector memory CD45RA+ cells. V gave up 5 bases and J gave up 0 bases, with 11 bases separating them. The CDR3 has 15 residues. Germline CDR1 and CDR2: MDHEN and SYDVKM.

The sequence was obtained from a woman younger than 45 in good health. Sample: naive CD8+ T cells sorted from blood. This rearrangement joins TRBV28 to TRBJ1-3; D uncertain. The CDR3 nucleotides are TGTGCCAGCAGTGACGGACCGAACTCTGGAAACACCATATATTTT. Residues: CASSDGPNSGNTIYF. Combining the CDR3 with reference TRBV28 and TRBJ1-3 gives the whole variable domain DVKVTQSSRYLVKRTGEKVFLECVQDMDHENMFWYRQDPGLGLRLIYFSYDVKMKEKGDIPEGYSVSREKKERFSLILESASTNQTSMYLCASSDGPNSGNTIYFGEGSWLTVV.